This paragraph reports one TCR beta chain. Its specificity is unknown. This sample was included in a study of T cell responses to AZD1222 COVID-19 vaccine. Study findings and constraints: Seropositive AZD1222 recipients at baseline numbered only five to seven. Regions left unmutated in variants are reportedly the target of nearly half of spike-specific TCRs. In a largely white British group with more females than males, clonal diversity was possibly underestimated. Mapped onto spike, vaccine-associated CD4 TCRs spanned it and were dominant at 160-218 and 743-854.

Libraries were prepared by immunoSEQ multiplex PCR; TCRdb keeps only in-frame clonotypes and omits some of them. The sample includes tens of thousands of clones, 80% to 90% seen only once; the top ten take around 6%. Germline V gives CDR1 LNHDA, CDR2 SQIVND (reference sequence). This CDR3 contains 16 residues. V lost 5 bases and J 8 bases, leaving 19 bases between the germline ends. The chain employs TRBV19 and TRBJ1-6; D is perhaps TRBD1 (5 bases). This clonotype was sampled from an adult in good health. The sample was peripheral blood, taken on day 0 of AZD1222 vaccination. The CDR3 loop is CASSAIGTYLYSPLHF. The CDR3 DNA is TGTGCCAGTAGTGCTATCGGGACCTATCTTTATTCACCCCTCCACTTT.